Listed below are T cell receptor beta chains from one sample, sequenced in a study of blood T cell repertoires in COVID-19. Generated by immunoSEQ multiplex PCR, the TCRdb table keeps only in-frame clones and is missing some. The sample lists more than 95,000 clones; around nine tenths were seen once. Sequencing was done on a sample of peripheral blood. The receptors stem from a human donor in a cohort sampled during active COVID-19. CDR3s include the opening cysteine and the closing phenylalanine or tryptophan. The D gene is left open where the match is weak. A clone size is listed for some rows: how often the clone was seen (once, few, many), or a class if it is expanded.

abundance,d_gene,j_gene,v_gene,CDR3nt,CDR3aa
once,.,TRBJ2-7,TRBV27,TGTGCCAGCAGTTTATCACTATCGAACCCGGGCTACGAGCAGTACTTC,CASSLSLSNPGYEQYF
.,.,TRBJ1-1,TRBV4-1,TGCGCCAGCAGCCAAGAGATAGAGAACACTGAAGCTTTCTTT,CASSQEIENTEAFF
.,.,TRBJ1-2,TRBV6-1,TGTGCCAGCAGTGAAGCCCCTTTAAACTATGGCTACACCTTC,CASSEAPLNYGYTF
.,.,TRBJ2-5,TRBV9,TGTGCCAGCAGCGTAGGGGCAGGGGCGGAACAAGAGACCCAGTACTTC,CASSVGAGAEQETQYF
.,TRBD2,TRBJ2-7,TRBV3-1/TRBV3-2,TGTGCCAGCAGCCAGGGACTAGGTTTTTACGAGCAGTACTTC,CASSQGLGFYEQYF
.,TRBD1,TRBJ2-2,TRBV6-2/TRBV6-3,TGTGCCAGCAGTTGGACAGGGGGGTACACCGGGGAGCTGTTTTTT,CASSWTGGYTGELFF
.,TRBD2,TRBJ2-1,TRBV9,TGTGCCAGCAGCGAGGGGGACAGACCCGGGACTAGCGGACCCCAGCGAGAGTTCTTC,CASSEGDRPGTSGPQREFF
.,.,TRBJ2-1,TRBV2,TGTGCCAGCAGTATCCACCCCTCTGGCTCTGGGCAGTTCTTC,CASSIHPSGSGQFF
.,.,TRBJ1-1,TRBV28,.,CASSSSFRDRGRAFF
.,TRBD1,TRBJ2-4,TRBV28,TGTGCCAGCAGCCCCGACAGGGAGGCCAAAAACATTCAGTACTTC,CASSPDREAKNIQYF
.,.,TRBJ1-5,TRBV4-2,TGTGCCAGCAGCGGACAGTCAAATCAGCCCCAGCATTTT,CASSGQSNQPQHF
.,.,TRBJ1-6,TRBV19,TGTGCCAGTAGTATAAACAGTCATTCACCCCTCCACTTT,CASSINSHSPLHF
.,.,TRBJ2-4,TRBV11-1,TGTGCCAGCAGCTTCTCTGCGGGCCTTCAGTACTTC,CASSFSAGLQYF
.,TRBD1,TRBJ1-5,TRBV28,TGTGCCAGCAGTTTTACAGGGGGTCGACAGCCCCAGCATTTT,CASSFTGGRQPQHF
.,TRBD1,TRBJ2-1,TRBV5-1,TGCGCCAGCTCCCGGTTTGGGACAGGGGCTTCGGATGAGCAGTTCTTC,CASSRFGTGASDEQFF
.,.,TRBJ1-6,TRBV28,TGTGCCAGCAGTTTATTAGGGGTTTCACCCCTCCACTTT,CASSLLGVSPLHF
.,TRBD1,TRBJ2-7,TRBV5-1,TGCGCCAGCAGCTTGACTGGGACAGGGCCCTACGAGCAGTACTTC,CASSLTGTGPYEQYF
.,.,TRBJ1-4,TRBV6-5,TGTGCCAGCAGCGCACAGGGCTCTAATGAAAAACTGTTTTTT,CASSAQGSNEKLFF
.,.,TRBJ1-1,TRBV13,TGTGCCAGCAGCATAACCCTCCGAGTAGAAGCTTTCTTT,CASSITLRVEAFF
.,.,TRBJ1-1,TRBV7-9,TGTGCCAGCAGCTCCTTGCGACCCCGGGACACTGAAGCTTTCTTT,CASSSLRPRDTEAFF
.,TRBD2,TRBJ2-1,TRBV7-3,TGTGCCAGCAGCGCGACTAGCTACGCCTACAATGAGCAGTTCTTC,CASSATSYAYNEQFF
.,.,TRBJ2-3,TRBV27,TGTGCCAGCAGTCCGTTAGAGGGGGTTGGCACAGATACGCAGTATTTT,CASSPLEGVGTDTQYF
.,.,TRBJ2-5,TRBV2,TGTGCCAGCAGTAGAAATCGGGGGGCCGGGGAGACCCAGTACTTC,CASSRNRGAGETQYF
.,.,TRBJ2-2,TRBV2,TGTGCCAGCAGCGAGAGAGCGGCAGTGAACACCGGGGAGCTGTTTTTT,CASSERAAVNTGELFF
.,.,TRBJ1-1,TRBV19,TGTGCCAGTAGTATCTCCCCAGGGGTAGGGCACACTGAAGCTTTCTTT,CASSISPGVGHTEAFF
.,TRBD1,TRBJ1-4,TRBV6-5,TGTGCCAGCACCGGACAGGGCCGTGAACTGTTTTTT,CASTGQGRELFF
.,TRBD2,TRBJ2-7,TRBV3-1/TRBV3-2,TGTGCCAGCAGCCCAGCGGGATTCGAGCACTACTTC,CASSPAGFEHYF
.,.,TRBJ2-3,TRBV5-1,TGCGCCAGCAGCTTGGCCTTGTCCACAGATACGCAGTATTTT,CASSLALSTDTQYF
.,.,TRBJ1-5,TRBV5-3,TGTGCCAGAAGGTTGAGAGGTTTCACGAATCAGCCCCAGCATTTT,CARRLRGFTNQPQHF
.,TRBD2,TRBJ2-7,TRBV7-6,TGTGCCAGCAGCTCCCGATCTCGACTAGCGGGAGGCTCGAACCCCTACGAGCAGTACTTC,CASSSRSRLAGGSNPYEQYF
once,TRBD1,TRBJ2-7,TRBV11-2,TGTGCCAGCAGCTTATCTGGGACAGTGGTCAGCTACGAGCAGTACTTC,CASSLSGTVVSYEQYF
.,.,TRBJ2-3,TRBV7-3,TGTGCCAGCAGCTCTAGGGAGCACACAGATACGCAGTATTTT,CASSSREHTDTQYF
.,TRBD1,TRBJ1-2,TRBV10-3,TGTGCCATCACGGGGCAGGGGGCGCCTGGCTACACCTTC,CAITGQGAPGYTF
.,TRBD2,TRBJ2-1,TRBV4-2,TGTGCCAGCAGCCAGTCCCTTCAGACTAGCGGGAGGGAGGGTGAGCAGTTCTTC,CASSQSLQTSGREGEQFF
.,.,TRBJ1-1,TRBV4-3,TGCGCCAGCAGCCAAGAATCCAGGTTCGCTGAAGCTTTCTTT,CASSQESRFAEAFF
.,.,TRBJ1-1,TRBV5-4,TGTGCCAGCAGCATGGACATAAACACTGAAGCTTTCTTT,CASSMDINTEAFF
.,TRBD1,TRBJ2-6,TRBV6-5,TGTGCCAGCAGCCGGGACAGGGCTGGGGCCAACGTCCTGACTTTC,CASSRDRAGANVLTF
.,.,TRBJ2-5,TRBV9,TGTGCCAGCAGCGTGGCAGGGGAAGAGACCCAGTACTTC,CASSVAGEETQYF
.,.,TRBJ2-3,TRBV5-1,TGCGCCAGCAGCTTGGTCCAGGGCTTAGATACGCAGTATTTT,CASSLVQGLDTQYF
.,TRBD1,TRBJ2-7,TRBV19,TGTGCCAGTAGTATGGGGGACAGGTCGTATGGGTCCTACGAGCAGTACTTC,CASSMGDRSYGSYEQYF
.,TRBD2,TRBJ2-7,TRBV18,TGTGCCAGCTCATCCCGGGAGGCGGGCTACGAGCAGTACTTC,CASSSREAGYEQYF
.,.,TRBJ2-7,TRBV28,TGTGCCAGCAGTTCACAGGAGTACGAGCAGTACTTC,CASSSQEYEQYF
once,TRBD1,TRBJ2-7,TRBV28,TGTGCCAGCAGTTCCGATCGAACAGGGGGCATTCCCCACGAGCAGTACTTC,CASSSDRTGGIPHEQYF
.,.,TRBJ2-1,TRBV2,TGTGCCAGCAGTGAAATATTAGCTGCTCACGAGCAGTTCTTC,CASSEILAAHEQFF
few,TRBD1,TRBJ2-4,TRBV7-3,TGTGCCAGCAGCCCCGGGACAGGGAGCCACATTCAGTACTTC,CASSPGTGSHIQYF